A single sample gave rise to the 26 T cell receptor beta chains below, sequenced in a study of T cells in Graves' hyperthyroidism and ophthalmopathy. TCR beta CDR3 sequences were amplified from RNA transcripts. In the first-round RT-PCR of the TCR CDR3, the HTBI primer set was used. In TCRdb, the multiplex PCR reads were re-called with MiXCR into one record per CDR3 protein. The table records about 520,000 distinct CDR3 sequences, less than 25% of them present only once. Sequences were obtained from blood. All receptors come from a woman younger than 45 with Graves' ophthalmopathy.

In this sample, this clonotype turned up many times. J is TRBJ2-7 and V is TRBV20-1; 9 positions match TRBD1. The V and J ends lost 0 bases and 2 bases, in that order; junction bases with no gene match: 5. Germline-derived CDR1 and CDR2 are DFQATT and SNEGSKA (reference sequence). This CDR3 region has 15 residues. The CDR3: CSAREPRQGAYEQYF. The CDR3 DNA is TGCAGTGCTAGAGAGCCTAGACAGGGGGCCTACGAGCAGTACTTC.

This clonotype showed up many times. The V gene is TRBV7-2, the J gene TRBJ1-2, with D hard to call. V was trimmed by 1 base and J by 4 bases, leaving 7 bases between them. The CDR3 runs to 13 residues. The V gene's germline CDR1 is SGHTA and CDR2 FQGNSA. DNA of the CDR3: TGTGCCAGCAGCTTAGTGCCTGCCTATGGCTACACCTTC. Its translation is CASSLVPAYGYTF.

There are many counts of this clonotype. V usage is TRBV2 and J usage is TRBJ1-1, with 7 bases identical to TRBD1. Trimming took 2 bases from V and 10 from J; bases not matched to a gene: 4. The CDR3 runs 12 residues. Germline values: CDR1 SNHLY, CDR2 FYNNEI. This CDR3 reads CASSERGQGAFF. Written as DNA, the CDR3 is TGTGCCAGCAGTGAAAGGGGGCAGGGAGCTTTCTTT.

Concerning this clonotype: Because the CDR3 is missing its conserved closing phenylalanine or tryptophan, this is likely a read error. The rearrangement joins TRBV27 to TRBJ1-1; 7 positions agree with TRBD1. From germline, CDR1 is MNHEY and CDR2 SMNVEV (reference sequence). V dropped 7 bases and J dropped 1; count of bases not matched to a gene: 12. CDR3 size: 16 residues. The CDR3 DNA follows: TGTGCCAGCACCACCCTCCTGGGACAGAAGAACACTGAAGCTTTCTCT. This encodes CASTTLLGQKNTEAFS.

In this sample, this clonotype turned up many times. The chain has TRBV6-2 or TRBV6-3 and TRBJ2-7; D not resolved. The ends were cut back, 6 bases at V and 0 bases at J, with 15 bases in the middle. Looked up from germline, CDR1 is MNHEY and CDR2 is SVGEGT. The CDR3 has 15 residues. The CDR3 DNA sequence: TGTGCCAGCAGAGAGGCCATGGGGAACTCCTACGAGCAGTACTTC. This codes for CASREAMGNSYEQYF.

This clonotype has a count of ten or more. The CDR3 bases are TGTGCCAGTAGTTACTCGACAGGGTGGAACACTGAAGCTTTCTTT. It encodes CASSYSTGWNTEAFF. V is TRBV19 and J is TRBJ1-1, with TRBD1 identical over 7 bases. The J segment lost 1 base and the V segment lost 5 bases, leaving 7 bases of the junction unmatched. Germline lookup yields CDR1 LNHDA and CDR2 SQIVND (reference sequence). The CDR3 is 15 residues long.

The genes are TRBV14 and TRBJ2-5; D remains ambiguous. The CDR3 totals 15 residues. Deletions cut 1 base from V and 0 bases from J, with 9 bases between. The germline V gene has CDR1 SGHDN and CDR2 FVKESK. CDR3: CASSQVALYQETQYF. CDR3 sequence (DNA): TGTGCCAGCAGCCAAGTCGCCTTATACCAAGAGACCCAGTACTTC.

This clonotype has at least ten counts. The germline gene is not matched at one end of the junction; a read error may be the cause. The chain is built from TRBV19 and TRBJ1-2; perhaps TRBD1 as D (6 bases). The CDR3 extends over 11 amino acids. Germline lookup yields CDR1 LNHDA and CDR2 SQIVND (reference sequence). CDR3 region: CASWTVYGHTF. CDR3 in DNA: TGTGCCAGTTGGACAGTCTATGGCCACACCTTC.

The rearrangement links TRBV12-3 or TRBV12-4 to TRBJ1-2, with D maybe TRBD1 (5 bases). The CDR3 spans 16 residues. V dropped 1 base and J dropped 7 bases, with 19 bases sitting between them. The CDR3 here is CASSLDTGGWISGYTF. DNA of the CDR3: TGTGCCAGCAGTTTAGACACAGGAGGATGGATCTCTGGCTACACCTTC.

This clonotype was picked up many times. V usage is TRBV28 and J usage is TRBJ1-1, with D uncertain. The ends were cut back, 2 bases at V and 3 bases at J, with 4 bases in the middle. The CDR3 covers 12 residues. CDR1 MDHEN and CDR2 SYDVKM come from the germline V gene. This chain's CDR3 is CASSLGHTEAFF. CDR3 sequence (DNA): TGTGCCAGCAGTTTAGGCCACACTGAAGCTTTCTTT.

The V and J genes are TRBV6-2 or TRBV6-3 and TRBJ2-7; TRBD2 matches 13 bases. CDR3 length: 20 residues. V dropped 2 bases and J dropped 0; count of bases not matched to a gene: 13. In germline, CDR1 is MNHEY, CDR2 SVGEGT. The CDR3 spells CASSYRKGTSGKTVSYEQYF. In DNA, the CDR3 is TGTGCCAGCAGTTACCGAAAAGGGACTAGCGGGAAAACGGTCTCCTACGAGCAGTACTTC.

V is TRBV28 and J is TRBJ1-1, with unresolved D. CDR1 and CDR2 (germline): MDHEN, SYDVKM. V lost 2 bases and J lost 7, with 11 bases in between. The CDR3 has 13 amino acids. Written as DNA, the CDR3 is TGTGCCAGCAGTTTACCCGTCCCTTTTGAAGCTTTCTTT. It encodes CASSLPVPFEAFF.

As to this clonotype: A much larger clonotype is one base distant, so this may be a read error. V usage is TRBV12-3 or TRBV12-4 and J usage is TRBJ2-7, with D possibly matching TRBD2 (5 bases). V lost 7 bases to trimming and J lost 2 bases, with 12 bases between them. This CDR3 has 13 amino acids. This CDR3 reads CASTTDGAYEQYV. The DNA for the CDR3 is TGTGCCAGCACCACGGACGGGGCCTACGAGCAGTACGTC.

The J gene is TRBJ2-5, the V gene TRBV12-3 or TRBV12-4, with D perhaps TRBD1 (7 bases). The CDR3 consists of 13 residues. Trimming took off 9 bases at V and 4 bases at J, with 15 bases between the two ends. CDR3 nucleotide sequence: TGTGCCAGTCAAGGGCAGGGGGGAGAGACCCAGTACTTC. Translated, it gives CASQGQGGETQYF.

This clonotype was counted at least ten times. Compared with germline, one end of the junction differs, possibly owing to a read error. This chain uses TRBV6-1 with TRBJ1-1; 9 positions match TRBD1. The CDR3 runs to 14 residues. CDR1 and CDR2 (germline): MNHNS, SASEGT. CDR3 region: CASREDRGSTEAFF. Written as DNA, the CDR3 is TGTGCCAGCAGAGAAGACAGGGGGAGCACTGAAGCTTTCTTT.

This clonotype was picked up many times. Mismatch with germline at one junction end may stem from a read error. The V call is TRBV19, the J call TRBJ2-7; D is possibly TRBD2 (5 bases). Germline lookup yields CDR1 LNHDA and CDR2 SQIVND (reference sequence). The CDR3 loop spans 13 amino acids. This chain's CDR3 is CASSIDGTYEQYF. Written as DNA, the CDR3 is TGTGCCAGCAGTATCGACGGGACCTACGAGCAGTACTTC.

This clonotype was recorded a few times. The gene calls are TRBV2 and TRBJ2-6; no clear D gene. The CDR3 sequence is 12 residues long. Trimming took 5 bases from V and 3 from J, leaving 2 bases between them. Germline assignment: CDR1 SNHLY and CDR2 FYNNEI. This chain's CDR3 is CASSYGANVLTF. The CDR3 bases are TGTGCCAGCAGTTATGGGGCCAACGTCCTGACTTTC.

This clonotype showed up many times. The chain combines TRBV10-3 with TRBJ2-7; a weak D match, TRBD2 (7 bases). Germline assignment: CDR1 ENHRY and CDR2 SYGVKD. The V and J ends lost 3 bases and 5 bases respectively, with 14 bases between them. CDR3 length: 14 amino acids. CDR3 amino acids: CAISDVGGPDEQYF. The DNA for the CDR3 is TGTGCCATCAGTGATGTGGGGGGGCCTGACGAGCAGTACTTC.

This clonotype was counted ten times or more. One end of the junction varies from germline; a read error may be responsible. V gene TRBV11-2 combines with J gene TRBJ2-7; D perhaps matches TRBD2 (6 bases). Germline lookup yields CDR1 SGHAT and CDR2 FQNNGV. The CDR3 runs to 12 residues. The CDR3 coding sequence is TGTGCCAGCGGGACTCTCTCCAACGAGCAGTACTTC. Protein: CASGTLSNEQYF. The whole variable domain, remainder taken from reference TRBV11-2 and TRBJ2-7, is EAGVAQSPRYKIIEKRQSVAFWCNPISGHATLYWYQQILGQGPKLLIQFQNNGVVDDSQLPKDRFSAERLKGVDSTLKIQPAKLEDSAVYLCASGTLSNEQYFGPGTRLTVT.

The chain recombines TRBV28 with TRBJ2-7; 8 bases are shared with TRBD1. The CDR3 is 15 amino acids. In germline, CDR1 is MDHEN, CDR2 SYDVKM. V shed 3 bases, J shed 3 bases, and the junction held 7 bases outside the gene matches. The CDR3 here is CASSLDRVTDYEQYF. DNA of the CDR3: TGTGCCAGCAGTTTGGACAGGGTGACCGACTACGAGCAGTACTTC.

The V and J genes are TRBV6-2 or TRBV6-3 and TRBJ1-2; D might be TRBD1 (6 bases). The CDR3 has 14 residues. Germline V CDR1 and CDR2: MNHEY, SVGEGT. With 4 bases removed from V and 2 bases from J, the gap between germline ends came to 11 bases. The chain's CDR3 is CASSSGALNYGYTF. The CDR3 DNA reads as TGTGCCAGCAGTTCGGGGGCACTAAACTATGGCTACACCTTC.

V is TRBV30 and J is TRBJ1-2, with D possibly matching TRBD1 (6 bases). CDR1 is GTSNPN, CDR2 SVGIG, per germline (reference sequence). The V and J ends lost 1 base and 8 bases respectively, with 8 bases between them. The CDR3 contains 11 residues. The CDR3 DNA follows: TGTGCCTGGAGTGACAGGGACGGCTACACCTTC. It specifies CAWSDRDGYTF.

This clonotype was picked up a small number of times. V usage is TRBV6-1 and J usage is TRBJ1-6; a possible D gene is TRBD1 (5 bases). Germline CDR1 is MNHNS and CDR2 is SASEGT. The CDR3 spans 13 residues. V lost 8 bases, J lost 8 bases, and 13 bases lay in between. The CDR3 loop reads CASRDSVYSPLHF. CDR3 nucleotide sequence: TGTGCCAGCCGAGACAGCGTCTATTCACCCCTCCACTTT.

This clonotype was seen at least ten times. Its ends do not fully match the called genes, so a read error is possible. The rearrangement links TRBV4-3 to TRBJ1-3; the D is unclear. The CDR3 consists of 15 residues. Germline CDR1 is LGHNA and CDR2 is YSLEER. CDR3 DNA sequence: TGCGCTAGCAGCCATGAAGGTACCTCTGGAAACACCATATATTTT. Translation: CASSHEGTSGNTIYF.

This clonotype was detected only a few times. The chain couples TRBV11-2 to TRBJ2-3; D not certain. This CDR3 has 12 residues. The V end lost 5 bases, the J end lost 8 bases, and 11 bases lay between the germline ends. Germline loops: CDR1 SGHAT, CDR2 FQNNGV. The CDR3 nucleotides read TGTGCCAGCAGCCCCGCTGCAGCTACGCAGTATTTT. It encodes CASSPAAATQYF.

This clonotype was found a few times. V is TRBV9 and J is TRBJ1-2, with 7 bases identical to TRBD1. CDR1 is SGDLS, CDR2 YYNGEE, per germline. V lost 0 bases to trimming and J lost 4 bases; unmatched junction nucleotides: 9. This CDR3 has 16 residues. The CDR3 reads CASSVDSGGIGYGYTF. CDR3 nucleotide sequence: TGTGCCAGCAGCGTAGATTCAGGGGGTATCGGCTATGGCTACACCTTC. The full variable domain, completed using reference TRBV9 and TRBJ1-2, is DSGVTQTPKHLITATGQRVTLRCSPRSGDLSVYWYQQSLDQGLQFLIQYYNGEERAKGNILERFSAQQFPDLHSELNLSSLELGDSALYFCASSVDSGGIGYGYTFGSGTRLTVV.